This T cell receptor (beta chain) was recorded in a study of human T cells and chemical hapten exposure. TCRdb re-derived calls from the RACE reads in MiXCR, one entry per CDR3 protein. The sample holds 380,000 or so distinct CDR3 sequences, about 4.4% seen once. Time point given: patch test 1, 2 weeks after DPC sensitization. Treatment defined: therapeutic diphenylcyclopropenone sensitization with weekly scalp DPC. Germline V gives CDR1 SNHLY, CDR2 FYNNEI. The CDR3 has 14 residues. V shed 7 bases and J 2 bases; nucleotides not matched to a gene: 7. This sequence was found in a woman in her forties or fifties with alopecia areata. Some clones in this sample may be carry-over from other donors' samples. V is TRBV2 and J is TRBJ1-1, with TRBD1 matching over 7 bases. The sample here was whole blood, taken in connection with sensitization to the hapten diphenylcyclopropenone (DPC). CDR3 DNA sequence: TGTGCCAGCAACTGGGGACAGATCAACACTGAAGCTTTCTTT. Residues: CASNWGQINTEAFF.